A single sample gave rise to the 20 T cell receptor beta chains below, sequenced in a study of blood T cell repertoires in COVID-19. The assay was immunoSEQ multiplex PCR, and TCRdb's table has in-frame clones only and misses some. Counted here are 250,000 to 300,000 clones, about nine tenths occurring once; the ten biggest clones make up 10% to 12%. Material for sequencing was peripheral blood. These receptors were obtained from a woman aged 30 to 39 with COVID-19, enrolled during active disease.

The chain joins TRBV10-1 to TRBJ1-2; 8 bases fit TRBD1. Trimming at V came to 6 bases and at J to 8 bases, leaving 8 bases not matched to a gene. Germline-derived CDR1 and CDR2 are WNHNN and SYGVQD (reference sequence). This CDR3 comprises 13 residues. CDR3 nucleotides: TGCGCCAGCAGCGACGGGACAGGCCAGGGCTACACCTTC. This codes for CASSDGTGQGYTF.

This chain connects TRBV11-2 to TRBJ2-7; D gene uncertain. The germline V gene encodes CDR1 SGHAT and CDR2 FQNNGV. The germline V and J ends were trimmed by 5 bases and 0 bases, with 20 bases remaining between them. This CDR3 has 17 residues. CDR3: CASSPFLRPPTSYEQYF. The DNA for the CDR3 is TGTGCCAGCAGCCCATTCCTGAGGCCCCCTACCTCCTACGAGCAGTACTTC.

The V and J genes are TRBV2 and TRBJ2-7; 7 bases match TRBD2. The V gene end was trimmed by 4 bases and the J gene end by 0 bases; junction bases not matched to a gene: 3. The CDR3 loop spans 14 amino acids. Per germline, CDR1 SNHLY and CDR2 FYNNEI. The CDR3 DNA is TGTGCCAGCAGTGGGGCTAGCGGCTCCTACGAGCAGTACTTC. Its protein is CASSGASGSYEQYF. Drawing the rest from reference TRBV2 and TRBJ2-7, the complete variable domain is EPEVTQTPSHQVTQMGQEVILRCVPISNHLYFYWYRQILGQKVEFLVSFYNNEISEKSEIFDDQFSVERPDGSNFTLKIRSTKLEDSAMYFCASSGASGSYEQYFGPGTRLTVT.

The chain has TRBV6-2 or TRBV6-3 and TRBJ1-4, with D tentatively TRBD1 (5 bases). V was clipped by 0 bases and J by 10 bases, with 9 bases between them. This CDR3 is 13 amino acids long. Germline loops: CDR1 MNHEY, CDR2 SVGEGT. This CDR3 reads CASSYSGGVKLFF. DNA of the CDR3: TGTGCCAGCAGTTACTCCGGGGGGGTAAAACTGTTTTTT.

V is TRBV19 and J is TRBJ2-5; maybe TRBD1 (5 bases). Germline-derived CDR1 and CDR2 are LNHDA and SQIVND (reference sequence). The CDR3 runs to 14 residues. Trimming cost V 1 base and J 3 bases, with 9 bases left between them. Here the CDR3 reads CASSIGQGEETQYF. The DNA for the CDR3 is TGTGCCAGTAGTATAGGGCAAGGGGAAGAGACCCAGTACTTC.

V is TRBV7-2 and J is TRBJ2-7; 12 nucleotides match TRBD2. Germline V gene data show CDR1 as SGHTA and CDR2 as FQGNSA. The V and J ends lost 6 bases and 4 bases, in that order; junction bases with no gene match: 10. The CDR3 is 16 amino acids. The CDR3 nucleotides are TGTGCCAGCAGTCCTATTACTAGCGGGAGGTCTTACGAGCAGTACTTC. Translation gives CASSPITSGRSYEQYF.

The genes are TRBV4-3 and TRBJ2-7, with TRBD1 identical over 7 bases. The CDR3 loop spans 15 amino acids. V lost 3 bases and J lost 2; bases outside the gene matches: 7. The germline CDR1 and CDR2 sequences are LGHNA and YSLEER. The DNA of the CDR3 is TGCGCCAGCAGCCAGGAGAGGACAGGAGCCTACGAGCAGTACTTC. Amino acids: CASSQERTGAYEQYF.

The rearrangement uses TRBV5-1 and TRBJ2-2, with TRBD1 matching over 8 bases. Germline-derived CDR1 and CDR2 are SGHRS and YFSETQ. The CDR3 loop spans 14 amino acids. The V and J ends lost 3 bases and 6 bases, in that order; junction bases with no gene match: 4. The CDR3 protein is CASSSQGDAGELFF. CDR3 coding DNA: TGCGCCAGCAGCTCACAGGGGGACGCCGGGGAGCTGTTTTTT.

This clone was seen more than once but under ten times. V gene TRBV30 combines with J gene TRBJ1-2; D gene unclear. The CDR3 length is 13 residues. Trimming removed 0 bases at V and 5 bases at J, with 10 bases between. Germline V CDR1 and CDR2: GTSNPN, SVGIG (reference sequence). CDR3 amino acids: CAWSVLRGYGYTF. CDR3 in DNA: TGTGCCTGGAGTGTACTTAGAGGGTATGGCTACACCTTC.

The chain is built from TRBV11-1 and TRBJ2-1, with a weak D call TRBD1 (5 bases). V was pared by 5 bases and J by 10 bases, with 15 bases between. CDR3 length: 13 residues. Germline CDR1 SGHAT, CDR2 FQDESV (reference sequence). CDR3 protein: CASSRVPGQEQFF. In DNA, the CDR3 is TGTGCCAGCAGCCGCGTGCCAGGACAAGAGCAGTTCTTC.

This rearrangement joins TRBV7-2 to TRBJ2-5, with TRBD2 matching 13 bases. Germline assignment: CDR1 SGHTA and CDR2 FQGNSA. V lost 6 bases to trimming and J lost 2 bases; unmatched junction nucleotides: 9. The CDR3 totals 17 residues. The CDR3 coding sequence is TGTGCCAGCAGTCGGACTAGCGGGGGACCCGTGCAAGAGACCCAGTACTTC. Protein: CASSRTSGGPVQETQYF.

This chain joins TRBV7-2 and TRBJ2-2; D is perhaps TRBD2 (6 bases). The CDR3 is made up of 15 amino acids. Trimming pared 6 bases from V and 5 bases from J, leaving 16 bases between. Per germline, CDR1 SGHTA and CDR2 FQGNSA. The CDR3: CASSPRRAETGELFF. The CDR3 DNA reads TGTGCCAGCAGTCCAAGGAGGGCCGAGACCGGGGAGCTGTTTTTT.

The chain uses TRBV5-5 and TRBJ2-7, with 13 nucleotides matching TRBD2. Trimming at V came to 4 bases and at J to 4 bases, leaving 5 bases not matched to a gene. This CDR3 region has 15 residues. Germline-derived CDR1 and CDR2 are SGHKS and YYEKEE (reference sequence). CDR3 sequence reads: CASSPGLAGLYEQYF. The CDR3 nucleotides read TGTGCCAGCAGCCCGGGACTAGCGGGACTTTACGAGCAGTACTTC.

The chain links TRBV10-1 to TRBJ2-7; TRBD2 aligns across 7 bases. J gave up 0 bases and V 0 bases, and 5 bases lay outside the gene matches. The V gene's germline CDR1 is WNHNN and CDR2 SYGVQD (reference sequence). CDR3 length: 16 amino acids. This CDR3 reads CASSESMAGDSYEQYF. In DNA, the CDR3 is TGCGCCAGCAGTGAGTCTATGGCGGGGGACTCCTACGAGCAGTACTTC.

The rearrangement joins TRBV5-4 to TRBJ1-2; D is possibly TRBD1 (5 bases). The CDR3 has 13 amino acids. CDR1 SGHNT and CDR2 YYREEE come from the germline V gene (reference sequence). The V gene lost 1 base and the J gene lost 8 bases, with 12 bases spanning the gap. The CDR3 DNA is TGTGCCAGCAGCTTGTTGGGGGGACGAGGCTACACCTTC. Protein: CASSLLGGRGYTF.

The chain couples TRBV27 to TRBJ2-5, with D unclear. V lost 6 bases to trimming and J lost 1 base, with 6 bases between them. The CDR3 has 12 residues. Germline lookup yields CDR1 MNHEY and CDR2 SMNVEV (reference sequence). Written as DNA, the CDR3 is TGTGCCAGCAGCTCTTCCCAAGAGACCCAGTACTTC. This encodes CASSSSQETQYF.

This chain links TRBV6-5 with TRBJ2-2; D is possibly TRBD1 (5 bases). The CDR3 has 14 residues. Trimming pared 1 base from V and 8 bases from J, leaving 11 bases between. Germline loops: CDR1 MNHEY, CDR2 SVGAGI. For the CDR3, the DNA is TGTGCCAGCAGTTACTGGGGCAGTCAAGGGGAGCTGTTTTTT. This gives the protein CASSYWGSQGELFF.

The CDR3 region is CAISHAADTQYF. DNA for the CDR3: TGTGCCATCAGTCATGCGGCAGATACGCAGTATTTT. The chain combines TRBV10-3 with TRBJ2-3, with D unresolved. V was trimmed by 5 bases and J by 4 bases, leaving 7 bases between them. Germline CDR1 is ENHRY and CDR2 is SYGVKD. This CDR3 has 12 residues.

This chain links TRBV4-3 with TRBJ1-6, with 11 positions matching TRBD1. CDR1 is LGHNA and CDR2 is YSLEER in the germline V gene. The CDR3 is 15 amino acids. Unmatched junction bases numbered 8, after V lost 6 bases and J lost 10 bases. The CDR3 DNA reads as TGCGCCAGCAGTTTCGGACAGGGGGCAGAGTCACCCCTCCACTTT. Its translation: CASSFGQGAESPLHF.

This clone was picked up many times. The gene calls are TRBV6-2 or TRBV6-3 and TRBJ2-4, with TRBD1 matching 8 bases. The CDR3 covers 14 residues. With 5 bases clipped from V and 9 bases from J, the junction kept 9 bases outside the gene matches. In germline, CDR1 is MNHEY, CDR2 SVGEGT. The CDR3 loop is CASSKNDRGPIQYF. CDR3 DNA: TGTGCCAGCAGTAAAAATGACAGGGGTCCCATTCAGTACTTC.